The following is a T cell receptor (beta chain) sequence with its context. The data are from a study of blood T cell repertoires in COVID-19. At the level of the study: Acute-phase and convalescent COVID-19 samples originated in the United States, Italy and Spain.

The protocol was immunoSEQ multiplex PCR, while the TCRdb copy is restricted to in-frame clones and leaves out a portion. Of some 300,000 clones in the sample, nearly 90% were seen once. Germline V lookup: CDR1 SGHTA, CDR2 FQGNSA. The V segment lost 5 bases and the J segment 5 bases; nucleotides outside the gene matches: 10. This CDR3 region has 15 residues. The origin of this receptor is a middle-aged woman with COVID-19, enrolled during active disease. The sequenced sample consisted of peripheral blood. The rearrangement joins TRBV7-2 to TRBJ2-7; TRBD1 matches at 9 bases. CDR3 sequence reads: CASSPYTGGADEQYF. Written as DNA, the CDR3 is TGTGCCAGCAGCCCTTACACAGGGGGCGCCGACGAGCAGTACTTC. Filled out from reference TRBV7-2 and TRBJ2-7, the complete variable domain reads GAGVSQSPSNKVTEKGKDVELRCDPISGHTALYWYRQSLGQGLEFLIYFQGNSAPDKSGLPSDRFSAERTGGSVSTLTIQRTQQEDSAVYLCASSPYTGGADEQYFGPGTRLTVT.